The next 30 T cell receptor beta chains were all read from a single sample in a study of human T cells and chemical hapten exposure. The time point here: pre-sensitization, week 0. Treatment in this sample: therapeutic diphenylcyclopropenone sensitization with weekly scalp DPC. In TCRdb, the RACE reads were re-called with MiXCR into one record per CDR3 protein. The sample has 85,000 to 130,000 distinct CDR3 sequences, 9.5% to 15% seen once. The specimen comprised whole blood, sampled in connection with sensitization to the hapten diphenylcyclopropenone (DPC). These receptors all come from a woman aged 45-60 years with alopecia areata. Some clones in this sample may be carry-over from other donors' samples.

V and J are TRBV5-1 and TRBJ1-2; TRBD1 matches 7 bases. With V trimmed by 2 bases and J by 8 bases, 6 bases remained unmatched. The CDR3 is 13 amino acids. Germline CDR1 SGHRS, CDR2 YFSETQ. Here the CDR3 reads CASSLRQGDGYTF. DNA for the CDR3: TGCGCCAGCAGCTTACGACAGGGAGACGGCTACACCTTC.

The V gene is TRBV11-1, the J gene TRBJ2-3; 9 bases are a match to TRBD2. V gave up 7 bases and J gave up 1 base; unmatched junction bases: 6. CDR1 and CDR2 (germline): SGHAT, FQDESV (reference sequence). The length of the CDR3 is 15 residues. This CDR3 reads CASKWRGGGTDTQYF. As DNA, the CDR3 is TGTGCCAGCAAATGGCGGGGGGGAGGCACAGATACGCAGTATTTT.

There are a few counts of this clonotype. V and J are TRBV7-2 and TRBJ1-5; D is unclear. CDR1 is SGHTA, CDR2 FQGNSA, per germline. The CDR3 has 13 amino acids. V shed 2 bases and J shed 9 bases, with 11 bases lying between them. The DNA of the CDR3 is TGTGCCAGCAGCTTATCCCCTAATTCGCCCCAGCATTTT. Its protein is CASSLSPNSPQHF.

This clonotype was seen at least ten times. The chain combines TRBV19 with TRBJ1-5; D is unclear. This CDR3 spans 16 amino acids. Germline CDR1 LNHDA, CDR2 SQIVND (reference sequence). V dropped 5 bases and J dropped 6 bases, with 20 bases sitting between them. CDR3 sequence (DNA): TGTGCCAGTAGTGGCGTCACCCGTCAAATCGGTCAGCCCCAGCATTTT. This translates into CASSGVTRQIGQPQHF.

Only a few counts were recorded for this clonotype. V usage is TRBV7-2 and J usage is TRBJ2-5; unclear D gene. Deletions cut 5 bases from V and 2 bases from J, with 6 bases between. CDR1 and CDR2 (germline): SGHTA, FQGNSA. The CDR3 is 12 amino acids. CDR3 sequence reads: CASSISQETQYF. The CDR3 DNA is TGTGCCAGCAGCATTTCTCAAGAGACCCAGTACTTC.

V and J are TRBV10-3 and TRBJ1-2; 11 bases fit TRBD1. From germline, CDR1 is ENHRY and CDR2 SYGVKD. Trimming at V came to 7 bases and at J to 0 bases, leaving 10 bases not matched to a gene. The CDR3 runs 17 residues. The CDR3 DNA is TGTGCCATCAATCCCGGACAGGGGGCGGAGGCTAACTATGGCTACACCTTC. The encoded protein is CAINPGQGAEANYGYTF.

CDR3 protein: CASSWGLGTDTQYF. The DNA for the CDR3 is TGTGCCAGCAGCTGGGGGTTGGGAACAGATACGCAGTATTTT. This chain links TRBV28 with TRBJ2-3; D may be TRBD1 or TRBD2 (5 bases each). V shed 6 bases and J shed 3 bases, with 13 bases lying between them. The germline CDR1 and CDR2 sequences are MDHEN and SYDVKM. This CDR3 region has 14 residues.

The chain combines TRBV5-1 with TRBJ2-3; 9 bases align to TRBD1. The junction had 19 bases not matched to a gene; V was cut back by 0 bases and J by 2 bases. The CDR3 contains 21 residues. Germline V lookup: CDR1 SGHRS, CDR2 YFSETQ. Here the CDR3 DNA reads TGCGCCAGCAGCTTGGAAAAACAGGGGGCGCTCCGATTAGCCGACACAGATACGCAGTATTTT. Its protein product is CASSLEKQGALRLADTDTQYF.

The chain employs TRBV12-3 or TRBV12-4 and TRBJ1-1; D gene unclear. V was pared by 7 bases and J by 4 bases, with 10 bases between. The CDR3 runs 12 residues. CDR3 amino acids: CASIWGGTEAFF. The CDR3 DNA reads TGTGCCAGCATATGGGGAGGCACTGAAGCTTTCTTT.

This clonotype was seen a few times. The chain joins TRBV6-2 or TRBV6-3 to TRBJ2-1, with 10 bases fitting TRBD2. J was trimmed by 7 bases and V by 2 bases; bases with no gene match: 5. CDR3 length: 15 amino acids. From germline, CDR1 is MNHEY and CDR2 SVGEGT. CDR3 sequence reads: CASSYGASGRNEQFF. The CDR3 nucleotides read TGTGCCAGCAGTTACGGGGCTAGCGGGAGAAATGAGCAGTTCTTC.

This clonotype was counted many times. CDR3 nucleotide sequence: TGTGCCAGCAGGAGAGGACAGGGTAGCAATCAGCCCCAGCATTTT. It specifies CASRRGQGSNQPQHF. This chain uses TRBV6-2 or TRBV6-3 with TRBJ1-5; TRBD1 agrees at 8 bases. The CDR3 loop spans 15 amino acids. V lost 6 bases to trimming and J lost 0 bases; unmatched junction nucleotides: 4. The V gene's germline CDR1 is MNHEY and CDR2 SVGEGT.

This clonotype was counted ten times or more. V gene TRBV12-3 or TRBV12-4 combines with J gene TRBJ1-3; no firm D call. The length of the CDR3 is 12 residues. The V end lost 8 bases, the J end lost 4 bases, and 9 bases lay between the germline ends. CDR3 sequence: CASYSDGNTIYF. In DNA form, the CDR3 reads TGTGCCAGCTACAGTGACGGAAACACCATATATTTT.

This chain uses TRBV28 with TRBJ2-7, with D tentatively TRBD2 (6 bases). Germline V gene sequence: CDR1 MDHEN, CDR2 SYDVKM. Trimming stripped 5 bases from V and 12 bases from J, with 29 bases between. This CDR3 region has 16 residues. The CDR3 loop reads CASSIPGGGRRVIRYF. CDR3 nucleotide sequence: TGTGCCAGCAGTATACCCGGTGGGGGGAGACGAGTGATTCGGTACTTC.

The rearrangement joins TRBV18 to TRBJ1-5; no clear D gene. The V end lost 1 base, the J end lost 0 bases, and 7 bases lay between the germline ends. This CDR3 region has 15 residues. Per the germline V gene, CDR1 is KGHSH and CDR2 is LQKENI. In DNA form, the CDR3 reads TGTGCCAGCTCACCACAAGGTAATAGCAATCAGCCCCAGCATTTT. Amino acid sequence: CASSPQGNSNQPQHF.

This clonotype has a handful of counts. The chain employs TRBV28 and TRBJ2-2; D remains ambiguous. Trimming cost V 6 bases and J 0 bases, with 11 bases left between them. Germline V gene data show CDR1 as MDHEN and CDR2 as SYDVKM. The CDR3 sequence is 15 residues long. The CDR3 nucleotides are TGTGCCAGCAGCCGCTTTTGGTCGAACACCGGGGAGCTGTTTTTT. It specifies CASSRFWSNTGELFF.

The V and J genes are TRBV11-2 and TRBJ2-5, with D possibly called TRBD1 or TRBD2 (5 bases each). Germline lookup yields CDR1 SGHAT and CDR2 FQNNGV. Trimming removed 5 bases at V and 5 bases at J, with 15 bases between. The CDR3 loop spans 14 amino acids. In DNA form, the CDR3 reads TGTGCCAGCAGCCCCCCGGGATGGGGGGAGACCCAGTACTTC. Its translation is CASSPPGWGETQYF.

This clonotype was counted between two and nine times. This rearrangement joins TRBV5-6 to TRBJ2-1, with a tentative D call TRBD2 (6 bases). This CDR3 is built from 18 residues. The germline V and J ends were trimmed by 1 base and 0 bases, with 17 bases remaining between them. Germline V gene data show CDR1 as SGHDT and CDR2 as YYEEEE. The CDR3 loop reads CASSLFGSGPSSYNEQFF. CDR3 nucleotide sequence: TGTGCCAGCAGCTTGTTTGGTAGCGGCCCCAGCTCCTACAATGAGCAGTTCTTC.

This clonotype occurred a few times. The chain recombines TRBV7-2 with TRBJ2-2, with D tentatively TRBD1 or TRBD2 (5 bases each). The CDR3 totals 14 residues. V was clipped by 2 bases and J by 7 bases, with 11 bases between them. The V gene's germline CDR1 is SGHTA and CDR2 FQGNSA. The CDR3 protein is CASSLTAGSGELFF. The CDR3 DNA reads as TGTGCCAGCAGCTTAACGGCAGGGAGCGGGGAGCTGTTTTTT.

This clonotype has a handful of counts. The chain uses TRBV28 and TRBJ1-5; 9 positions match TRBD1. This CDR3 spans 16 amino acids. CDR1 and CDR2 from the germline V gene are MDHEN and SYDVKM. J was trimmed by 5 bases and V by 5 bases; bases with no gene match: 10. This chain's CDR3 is CASSTGTGIVDQPQHF. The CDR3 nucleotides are TGTGCCAGCAGTACGGGGACAGGGATCGTTGATCAGCCCCAGCATTTT.

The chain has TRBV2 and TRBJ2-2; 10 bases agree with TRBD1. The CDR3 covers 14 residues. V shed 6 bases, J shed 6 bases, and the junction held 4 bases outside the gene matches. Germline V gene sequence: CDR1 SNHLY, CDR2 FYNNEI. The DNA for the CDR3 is TGTGCCAGCAGGGGGGACAGGGGCCCCGGGGAGCTGTTTTTT. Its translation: CASRGDRGPGELFF.

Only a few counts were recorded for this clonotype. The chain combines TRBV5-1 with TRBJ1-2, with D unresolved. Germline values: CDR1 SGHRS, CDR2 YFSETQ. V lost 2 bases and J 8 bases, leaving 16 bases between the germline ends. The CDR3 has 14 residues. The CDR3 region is CASSFPNQLLGYTF. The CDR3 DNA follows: TGCGCCAGCAGCTTTCCAAACCAACTTTTGGGCTACACCTTC.

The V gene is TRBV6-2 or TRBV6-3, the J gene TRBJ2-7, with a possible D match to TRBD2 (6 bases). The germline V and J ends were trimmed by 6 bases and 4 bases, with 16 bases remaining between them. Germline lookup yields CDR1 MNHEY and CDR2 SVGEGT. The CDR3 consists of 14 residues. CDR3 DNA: TGTGCCAGCAGAAGGCAGGGACTTGATTACGAGCAGTACTTC. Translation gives CASRRQGLDYEQYF.

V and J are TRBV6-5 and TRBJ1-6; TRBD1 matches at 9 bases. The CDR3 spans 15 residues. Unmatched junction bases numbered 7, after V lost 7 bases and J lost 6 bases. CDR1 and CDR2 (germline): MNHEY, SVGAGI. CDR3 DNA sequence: TGTGCCAGCATCGCCGGGACAGGGACTAATTCACCCCTCCACTTT. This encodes CASIAGTGTNSPLHF.

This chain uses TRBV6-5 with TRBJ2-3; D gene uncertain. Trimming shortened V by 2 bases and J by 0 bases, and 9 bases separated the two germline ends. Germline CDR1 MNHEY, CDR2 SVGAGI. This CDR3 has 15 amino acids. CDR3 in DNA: TGTGCCAGCAGTTACGTACCATGGAGCACAGATACGCAGTATTTT. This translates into CASSYVPWSTDTQYF.

CDR3 DNA: TGTGCCAGCAGCCCCGAGCGTTTCTACAATGAGCAGTTCTTC. Translation gives CASSPERFYNEQFF. The chain joins TRBV7-9 to TRBJ2-1; unclear D gene. This CDR3 spans 14 amino acids. V dropped 5 bases and J dropped 3 bases, with 11 bases sitting between them. The germline gives CDR1 SEHNR, CDR2 FQNEAQ (reference sequence).

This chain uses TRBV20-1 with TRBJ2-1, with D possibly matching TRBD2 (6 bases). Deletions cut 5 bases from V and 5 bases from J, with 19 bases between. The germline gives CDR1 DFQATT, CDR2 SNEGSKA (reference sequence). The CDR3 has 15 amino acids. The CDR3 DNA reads TGCAGTGCTTCACGGACGCTCCGGGGGAACAATGAGCAGTTCTTC. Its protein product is CSASRTLRGNNEQFF.

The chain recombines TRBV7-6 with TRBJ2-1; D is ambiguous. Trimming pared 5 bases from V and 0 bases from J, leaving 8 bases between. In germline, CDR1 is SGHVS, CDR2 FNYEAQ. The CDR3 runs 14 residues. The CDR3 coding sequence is TGTGCCAGCAGCCCCCTCAGCTCCTACAATGAGCAGTTCTTC. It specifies CASSPLSSYNEQFF.

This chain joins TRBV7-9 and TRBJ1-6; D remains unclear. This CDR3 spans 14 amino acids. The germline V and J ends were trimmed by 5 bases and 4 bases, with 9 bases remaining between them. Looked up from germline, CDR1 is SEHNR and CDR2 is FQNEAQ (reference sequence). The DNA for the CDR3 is TGTGCCAGCAGCACCCAGGTTTATAATTCACCCCTCCACTTT. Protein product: CASSTQVYNSPLHF.

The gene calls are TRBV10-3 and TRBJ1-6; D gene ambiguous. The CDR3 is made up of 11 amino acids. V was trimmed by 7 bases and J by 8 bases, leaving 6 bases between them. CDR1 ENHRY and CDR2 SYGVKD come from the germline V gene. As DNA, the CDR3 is TGTGCCATCAAGCGGGATTCACCCCTCCACTTT. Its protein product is CAIKRDSPLHF.

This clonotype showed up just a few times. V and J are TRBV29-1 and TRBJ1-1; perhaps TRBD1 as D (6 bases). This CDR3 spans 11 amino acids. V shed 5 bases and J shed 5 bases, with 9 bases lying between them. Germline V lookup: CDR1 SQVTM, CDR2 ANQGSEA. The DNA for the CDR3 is TGCAGCGTTACAGGGAATACTGAAGCTTTCTTT. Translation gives CSVTGNTEAFF.